Following are 27 T cell receptor beta chains from one sample sequenced in a study of T cells in women clearing cervical HPV infection. Here immunoSEQ multiplex PCR was the method, and the copy in TCRdb shows in-frame clones only, minus some. The ten most abundant clones cover roughly 7% of a sample with about 20,000 clones. The sequencing input was blood buffy coat. Source of these receptors: a woman aged 18 to 75 with a cervical HPV16 infection that either progressed to CIN3+ or cleared (not recorded which).

By frequency, this clone registers medium-sized. The read terminates 3 residues before the CDR3 end, so the remaining end is supplied by the germline J gene. This chain links TRBV18 with TRBJ2-1, with D tentatively TRBD2 (6 bases). The V and J ends lost 3 bases and 5 bases respectively, with 11 bases between them. This CDR3 is built from 14 residues. Germline assignment: CDR1 KGHSH and CDR2 LQKENI. The CDR3: CASSPTGADNEQFF. The CDR3 bases that were read are TGTGCCAGCTCACCCACGGGAGCGGACAATGAG. Using reference TRBV18 and TRBJ2-1 for the parts outside the CDR3, the full variable domain is NAGVMQNPRHLVRRRGQEARLRCSPMKGHSHVYWYRQLPEEGLKFMVYLQKENIIDESGMPKERFSAEFPKEGPSILRIQQVVRGDSAAYFCASSPTGADNEQFFGPGTRLTVL.

Notes on this clone: With the read ending 3 residues before the CDR3 end, the germline J gene is used to fill in that end. This chain links TRBV7-7 with TRBJ2-1; 11 bases line up with TRBD2. V gave up 2 bases and J gave up 7 bases; unmatched junction bases: 10. The CDR3 length is 17 residues. Germline lookup yields CDR1 SSHAT and CDR2 FNYEAQ (reference sequence). The covered CDR3 bases are TGTGCCAGCAGCTTACGCTCTTCTAGCGGGAGGAATAATGAG. This encodes CASSLRSSSGRNNE. The CDR3 as a whole reads CASSLRSSSGRNNEQFF.

About this clone itself: Sequencing ends 3 residues short of the CDR3 end; the germline J gene provides the rest. This chain links TRBV6-2 or TRBV6-3 with TRBJ2-5, with TRBD2 matching 7 bases. Trimming at V came to 2 bases and at J to 7 bases, leaving 13 bases not matched to a gene. There are 16 residues in the CDR3. Germline values: CDR1 MNHEY, CDR2 SVGEGT. The sequenced part of the CDR3 DNA is TGTGCCAGCAGTTACGGGGCTAGCGGAGAATCCTGGACC. It translates to CASSYGASGESWT. The whole CDR3 protein reads CASSYGASGESWTQYF.

Details on this clone: The read comes to an end 3 residues before the CDR3 does, leaving the germline J gene to fill in the end. This rearrangement joins TRBV6-2 or TRBV6-3 to TRBJ1-5, with 7 positions matching TRBD1. V trimming: 2 bases; J trimming: 2 bases; junction bases outside the gene matches: 9. CDR1 and CDR2 from the germline V gene are MNHEY and SVGEGT. The CDR3 has 17 amino acids. CDR3 protein: CASSYDQGDLGNQPQHF. The CDR3 DNA, read in part, is TGTGCCAGCAGTTACGACCAGGGGGATCTGGGCAATCAGCCC.

About this clone: The read ends 3 residues shy of where the CDR3 ends; the end is completed using the germline J gene. The V call is TRBV10-3, the J call TRBJ2-2; TRBD1 aligns across 9 bases. The CDR3 contains 15 residues. Per germline, CDR1 ENHRY and CDR2 SYGVKD. CDR3 DNA, as far as it was read: TGTGCCATCAGTGAGTCGGGACAGGGAGGCGAAAAG. As protein: CAISESGQGGEK. Given in full, the CDR3 is CAISESGQGGEKLFF.

On this clone: The sequenced fragment ends 3 residues before the CDR3 boundary, so the rest is inferred from the germline J gene. This sequence joins TRBV7-2 and TRBJ2-1; the D gene is possibly TRBD1 (5 bases). Germline CDR1 reads SGHTA; CDR2 reads FQGNSA. This CDR3 contains 14 residues. V shed 7 bases and J shed 8 bases, with 18 bases lying between them. Partial CDR3 DNA: TGTGCCAGCACTATGGGGCTTTCTGGGGATGAG. Translated: CASTMGLSGDE. The whole CDR3 sequence is CASTMGLSGDEQFF. The full variable domain, in which reference TRBV7-2 and TRBJ2-1 provide the parts outside the CDR3, is GAGVSQSPSNKVTEKGKDVELRCDPISGHTALYWYRQSLGQGLEFLIYFQGNSAPDKSGLPSDRFSAERTGGSVSTLTIQRTQQEDSAVYLCASTMGLSGDEQFFGPGTRLTVL.

CDR3 amino acids: CASSLRGGGEAFF. The sequenced CDR3 bases are TGTGCCAGCAGCTTAAGAGGGGGTGGTGAA. V and J are TRBV5-6 and TRBJ1-1, with D maybe TRBD1 (6 bases). The read ends 3 residues before the CDR3 terminus; that terminus is restored from the germline J gene. The V and J ends lost 2 bases and 7 bases respectively, with 12 bases between them. The CDR3 is made up of 13 amino acids. The germline CDR1 and CDR2 sequences are SGHDT and YYEEEE.

Of note for this clone: The CDR3 end falls 3 residues outside the read, so it is completed with the germline J gene. The chain is built from TRBV3-1 (or the pseudogene TRBV3-2) and TRBJ2-7; 9 nucleotides match TRBD2. CDR1 and CDR2 from the germline V gene are LGHDT and YNNKEL (reference sequence). This CDR3 contains 16 residues. V shed 1 base, J shed 6 bases, and the junction held 10 bases outside the gene matches. The CDR3 bases that were read are TGTGCCAGCAGCCAAGTATATCGCCTAGCGGGACGCGAG. Translation gives CASSQVYRLAGRE. The entire CDR3 is CASSQVYRLAGREQYF.

A note on this clone: Read data end 3 residues before the CDR3 end; the end is taken from the germline J gene. The chain carries TRBV20-1 and TRBJ2-5, with D unresolved. This CDR3 has 13 residues. V was clipped by 6 bases and J by 5 bases, with 16 bases between them. CDR1 is DFQATT, CDR2 SNEGSKA, per germline (reference sequence). The covered CDR3 bases are TGCAGTGCGCCGGATGCCCAGGTGGAGACC. It codes for CSAPDAQVET. The whole CDR3 reads CSAPDAQVETQYF.

A note on this clone: From the germline J gene comes the end of the CDR3, since the read stops 3 residues before it. J is TRBJ2-1 and V is TRBV20-1; TRBD2 aligns across 7 bases. Looked up from germline, CDR1 is DFQATT and CDR2 is SNEGSKA (reference sequence). Unmatched junction bases numbered 9, after V lost 0 bases and J lost 7 bases. CDR3 length: 15 amino acids. The sequenced CDR3 bases are TGCAGTGCTAGAGAGCCTATCGGGGGGAAGAATGAG. As protein: CSAREPIGGKNE. The complete CDR3 protein is CSAREPIGGKNEQFF.

CDR3 DNA, as far as it was read: TGTGCCAGCAGTAGGGGGGACAGCAGCTCCTACGAG. It translates to CASSRGDSSSYE. The whole CDR3 is CASSRGDSSSYEQYF. The chain has TRBV12-3 or TRBV12-4 and TRBJ2-7, with D tentatively TRBD1 (7 bases). Read data end 3 residues before the CDR3 end; the end is taken from the germline J gene. The CDR3 is made up of 15 amino acids. Trimming cost V 5 bases and J 0 bases, with 14 bases left between them.

Points on this clone: The CDR3 end lies 3 residues beyond the end of the read and is filled in from the germline J gene. This chain uses TRBV19 with TRBJ2-3; the match to TRBD1 covers 11 bases. Germline V gene sequence: CDR1 LNHDA, CDR2 SQIVND (reference sequence). The CDR3 runs 15 residues. CDR3 DNA, as far as it was read: TGTGCCAGTAGTAGCGGACAGGGGGCCGGGGAGACG. It is translated as CASSSGQGAGET. The full CDR3 reads CASSSGQGAGETQYF.

This clone counts as medium-sized (0.01 to 0.1%) by frequency. The CDR3 extends 3 residues past the end of the read, so its final part is completed from the germline J gene. The chain couples TRBV18 to TRBJ2-7; 7 bases line up with TRBD2. Trimming at V came to 2 bases and at J to 3 bases, leaving 10 bases not matched to a gene. Germline CDR1 reads KGHSH; CDR2 reads LQKENI. This CDR3 is built from 16 residues. CDR3 DNA, as far as it was read: TGTGCCAGCTCACCAAACCAGGGTGTAGCGGGCTACGAG. It encodes CASSPNQGVAGYE. The whole CDR3 protein reads CASSPNQGVAGYEQYF. Full variable domain (missing parts from reference TRBV18 and TRBJ2-7): NAGVMQNPRHLVRRRGQEARLRCSPMKGHSHVYWYRQLPEEGLKFMVYLQKENIIDESGMPKERFSAEFPKEGPSILRIQQVVRGDSAAYFCASSPNQGVAGYEQYFGPGTRLTVT.

Regarding this clone: The CDR3 extends 3 residues past the end of the read, so its final part is completed from the germline J gene. The chain has TRBV9 and TRBJ2-7, with TRBD2 matching 7 bases. Germline V gene sequence: CDR1 SGDLS, CDR2 YYNGEE. V lost 4 bases, J lost 1 base, and 5 bases stayed unmatched. The CDR3 consists of 14 residues. CDR3 loop: CASSPRDYSYEQYF. The CDR3 bases that were read are TGTGCCAGCAGCCCTCGGGACTATTCCTACGAG. Full variable domain (rest looked up from reference TRBV9 and TRBJ2-7): DSGVTQTPKHLITATGQRVTLRCSPRSGDLSVYWYQQSLDQGLQFLIQYYNGEERAKGNILERFSAQQFPDLHSELNLSSLELGDSALYFCASSPRDYSYEQYFGPGTRLTVT.

Regarding this clone: The read is 3 residues too short to cover the CDR3 end, so that end is filled in from the germline J gene. This chain uses TRBV5-4 with TRBJ1-1; 9 bases are shared with TRBD1. There are 15 residues in the CDR3. Germline V lookup: CDR1 SGHNT, CDR2 YYREEE (reference sequence). Trimming removed 2 bases from V and 4 bases from J; junction bases left unmatched: 6. The sequenced part of the CDR3 DNA is TGTGCCAGCAGCTTTAGGACAGGGGCGGGCACTGAA. Protein: CASSFRTGAGTE. The entire CDR3 is CASSFRTGAGTEAFF.

As concerns this clone: Sequencing ends 3 residues short of the CDR3 end; the germline J gene provides the rest. V usage is TRBV6-2 or TRBV6-3 and J usage is TRBJ2-1; the D gene is possibly TRBD2 (6 bases). Trimming left V 7 bases short and J 7 bases short, with 11 bases between. CDR1 and CDR2 from the germline V gene are MNHEY and SVGEGT. The CDR3 is made up of 12 amino acids. The covered CDR3 bases are TGTGCCAGCACCCCGGGGAGGAATGAG. Its translation: CASTPGRNE. Given in full, the CDR3 is CASTPGRNEQFF.

Comment on this clone: The CDR3 extends 3 residues past the end of the read, so its final part is completed from the germline J gene. The chain carries TRBV19 and TRBJ2-5, with TRBD1 identical over 7 bases. The CDR3 totals 14 residues. J lost 7 bases, V lost 6 bases, and 11 bases had no gene match. The germline gives CDR1 LNHDA, CDR2 SQIVND (reference sequence). The CDR3 bases that were read are TGTGCCAGTAGGCCGAGGGGGCTTGGGGTGACC. Its translation: CASRPRGLGVT. The entire CDR3 sequence reads CASRPRGLGVTQYF.

A note on this clone: The read terminates 3 residues ahead of where the CDR3 ends, so the germline J gene completes it. V is TRBV7-3 and J is TRBJ2-3, with 9 bases matching TRBD1. Germline V CDR1 and CDR2: SGHTA, FQGTGA. The CDR3 spans 14 residues. Incomplete CDR3 DNA: TGTGCCAGCAGCTCCTCACGACAGGGGGGGACG. Translating gives CASSSSRQGGT. The whole CDR3 region reads CASSSSRQGGTQYF.

As regards this clone: The read comes to an end 3 residues before the CDR3 does, leaving the germline J gene to fill in the end. The chain joins TRBV7-9 to TRBJ2-3; 7 bases are shared with TRBD1. Germline assignment: CDR1 SEHNR and CDR2 FQNEAQ (reference sequence). This CDR3 is built from 14 residues. CDR3 loop: CASSPTGEGQPQYF. CDR3 bases read: TGTGCCAGCAGCCCCACAGGGGAAGGTCAGCCG.

A note on this clone: From the germline J gene comes the end of the CDR3, since the read stops 3 residues before it. The V gene is TRBV7-2, the J gene TRBJ1-4; tentatively, D is TRBD1 (6 bases). In germline, CDR1 is SGHTA, CDR2 FQGNSA. The CDR3 extends over 13 amino acids. The DNA read from the CDR3 is TGTGCCAGCAGCTTAGGACAGGAGGTTGAA. It encodes CASSLGQEVE. The complete CDR3 protein is CASSLGQEVELFF.

Notes on this clone: The missing CDR3 end, 3 residues past where the read stops, is filled in from the germline J gene. V gene TRBV12-3 or TRBV12-4 combines with J gene TRBJ2-1, with 7 bases that match TRBD2. The CDR3 contains 14 residues. V trimming: 3 bases; J trimming: 3 bases; junction bases outside the gene matches: 2. The CDR3 is CASSFLAVYNEQFF. Partial CDR3 DNA: TGTGCCAGCAGTTTCCTAGCGGTCTACAATGAG.

A note on this clone: The read finishes 3 residues shy of the CDR3 end, and the germline J gene is used to complete it. J is TRBJ2-1 and V is TRBV5-1; 14 bases agree with TRBD2. Germline V lookup: CDR1 SGHRS, CDR2 YFSETQ. The CDR3 loop spans 15 amino acids. V shed 2 bases and J 7 bases; nucleotides not matched to a gene: 2. CDR3 DNA, as far as it was read: TGCGCCAGCAGCTTAGGGACTAGCGGGAGAAATGAG. Translating it yields CASSLGTSGRNE. The CDR3 in full is CASSLGTSGRNEQFF.

In the case of this clone: Coverage ceases 3 residues before the CDR3 finishes, and the germline J gene fills in the end. V gene TRBV19 combines with J gene TRBJ2-1; 8 nucleotides align to TRBD2. The germline gives CDR1 LNHDA, CDR2 SQIVND (reference sequence). With 8 bases clipped from V and 8 bases from J, the junction kept 8 bases outside the gene matches. The CDR3 is made up of 13 amino acids. The sequenced CDR3 bases are TGTGCCAGTCCCCCGGGGGGGGCCTATGAG. Encoded protein: CASPPGGAYE. From start to end, the CDR3 is CASPPGGAYEQFF.

With respect to this clone: Read data end 3 residues before the CDR3 end; the end is taken from the germline J gene. This sequence joins TRBV19 and TRBJ2-2, with D possibly TRBD2 on 6 matching bases. This CDR3 is 13 amino acids long. Per the germline V gene, CDR1 is LNHDA and CDR2 is SQIVND (reference sequence). The V and J ends lost 2 bases and 6 bases respectively, with 7 bases between them. The CDR3 DNA, read in part, is TGTGCCAGTAGTATATGGAGGGCCGGGGAG. It specifies CASSIWRAGE. The complete CDR3 protein is CASSIWRAGELFF. The whole variable domain, filled in from reference TRBV19 and TRBJ2-2, reads DGGITQSPKYLFRKEGQNVTLSCEQNLNHDAMYWYRQDPGQGLRLIYYSQIVNDFQKGDIAEGYSVSREKKESFPLTVTSAQKNPTAFYLCASSIWRAGELFFGEGSRLTVL.

The part of the CDR3 DNA that was read is TGTGCCAGCAGCGAGGGTTTCCGAATTGCCGGGGAG. Translation: CASSEGFRIAGE. The entire CDR3 protein reads CASSEGFRIAGELFF. V gene TRBV5-6 combines with J gene TRBJ2-2; D possibly corresponds to TRBD2 (5 bases). The read terminates 3 residues ahead of where the CDR3 ends, so the germline J gene completes it. Germline V gene data show CDR1 as SGHDT and CDR2 as YYEEEE. The CDR3 is 15 residues long. V lost 4 bases to trimming and J lost 6 bases, with 16 bases between them.

About this clone: The CDR3 end is not reached by the read, which stops 3 residues before it; the germline J gene fills it in. The chain joins TRBV24-1 to TRBJ2-4; D perhaps matches TRBD2 (5 bases). The CDR3 length is 13 residues. Germline CDR1 is KGHDR and CDR2 is SFDVKD. CDR3 DNA (partial): TGTGCCACCAGTGATTTGCGGGGTTTGACT. Amino acids: CATSDLRGLT. The full-length CDR3 reads as CATSDLRGLTQYF.

This CDR3 reads CASRPRFSGNTIYF. The covered CDR3 bases are TGTGCCAGCAGACCAAGGTTCTCTGGAAACACC. The chain has TRBV7-9 and TRBJ1-3; D unclear. The read ends 3 residues before the CDR3 terminus; that terminus is restored from the germline J gene. CDR1 and CDR2 (germline): SEHNR, FQNEAQ (reference sequence). Trimming left V 6 bases short and J 0 bases short, with 9 bases between. There are 14 residues in the CDR3.